This is a list of T cell receptor beta chains from one sample in a study of control samples from healthy donors and cancer patients. Sequencing was performed with immunoSEQ multiplex PCR; in TCRdb, only in-frame clones are kept and a portion is missing. The sample comprises 100,000 to 150,000 clones, about 90% of which are singletons, and 1.5% to 2% rests with the top ten. The sequencing input was blood. These receptor sequences come from a man aged 18-30 years in good health. Both conserved end residues are part of each CDR3. D genes are given only for firm matches. Clone size is given for some rows only: seen once, a few or many times, or a class if the clone is expanded.

v_gene	j_gene	abundance	d_gene	CDR3aa	CDR3nt
TRBV5-4	TRBJ2-1	NA	NA	CASSWRGNSYNEQFF	TGTGCCAGCAGCTGGAGGGGGAACTCCTACAATGAGCAGTTCTTC
TRBV5-1	TRBJ2-1	NA	TRBD2	CASSLMGLAGPNEQFF	TGCGCCAGCAGCTTGATGGGACTAGCGGGTCCTAATGAGCAGTTCTTC
TRBV6-4	TRBJ1-1	NA	NA	CASSSGPPPYEAFF	TGTGCCAGCAGCTCCGGGCCGCCGCCCTATGAAGCTTTCTTT
TRBV16	TRBJ1-5	NA	TRBD1	CASSQFSRDRVLGQPQHF	TGTGCCAGCAGCCAATTCAGCCGGGACAGGGTGCTTGGTCAGCCCCAGCATTTT
TRBV11-3	TRBJ2-3	NA	TRBD2	CASSLAGGRTDTQYF	TGTGCCAGCAGCCTAGCGGGAGGGCGAACAGATACGCAGTATTTT
TRBV2	TRBJ1-1	many	NA	CASSLTREAFF	TGTGCCAGCAGCCTTACGAGAGAAGCTTTCTTT
TRBV7-9	TRBJ2-4	NA	NA	CASSPFGREDIQYF	TGTGCCAGCAGCCCGTTCGGTAGGGAAGACATTCAGTACTTC
TRBV6-5	TRBJ1-2	few	TRBD1	CASSRDRGDYGYTF	TGTGCCAGCAGTCGGGACAGGGGGGACTATGGCTACACCTTC
TRBV7-2	TRBJ1-5	NA	NA	CASSTSGATYSNQPQHF	TGTGCCAGCAGCACCTCCGGGGCCACATATAGCAATCAGCCCCAGCATTTT
TRBV29-1	TRBJ2-7	NA	NA	CSVIRPGPYEQYF	TGCAGCGTTATCCGCCCGGGACCCTACGAGCAGTACTTC
TRBV10-2	TRBJ2-2	NA	NA	CASSETRNPPGELFF	TGCGCCAGCAGTGAGACCCGGAACCCACCGGGGGAGCTGTTTTTT
TRBV28	TRBJ1-5	many	NA	CASSFAGNQPQHF	TGTGCCAGCAGTTTTGCGGGCAATCAGCCCCAGCATTTT
TRBV29-1	TRBJ1-2	NA	NA	CSVELMAGYTF	TGCAGCGTTGAATTGATGGCTGGCTACACCTTC
TRBV9	TRBJ1-2	NA	NA	CASSLMTDNYGYTF	TGTGCCAGCAGCCTTATGACGGACAACTATGGCTACACCTTC
TRBV3-1/TRBV3-2	TRBJ1-2	NA	NA	CASSQEDGRYFYGYTF	TGTGCCAGCAGCCAAGAAGATGGGCGATATTTCTATGGCTACACCTTC
TRBV28	TRBJ2-2	NA	TRBD1	CASSLSPGQEGGELFF	TGTGCCAGCAGTCTAAGCCCGGGACAGGAGGGCGGGGAGCTGTTTTTT
TRBV19	TRBJ2-5	few	TRBD1	CASQQGAWETQYF	TGTGCCAGCCAACAGGGGGCCTGGGAGACCCAGTACTTC
TRBV25-1	TRBJ2-7	NA	NA	CASSVSRSSYEQYF	TGTGCCAGCAGTGTTTCCAGGAGCTCCTACGAGCAGTACTTC
TRBV21-1	TRBJ2-7	NA	NA	CASSKALRGPHYEQYF	TGTGCCAGCAGCAAAGCACTCAGGGGGCCGCACTACGAGCAGTACTTC
TRBV5-1	TRBJ2-3	NA	NA	CASSLVLGTTADTQYF	TGCGCCAGCAGCTTGGTTCTCGGGACGACCGCAGATACGCAGTATTTT
TRBV5-8	TRBJ1-5	NA	TRBD1	CASSLWDRDYQPQHF	TGTGCCAGCAGCTTGTGGGACAGGGACTATCAGCCCCAGCATTTT
TRBV6-5	TRBJ2-7	NA	NA	CASSYSHRGSYEQYF	TGTGCCAGCAGTTACTCCCACCGGGGGAGCTACGAGCAGTACTTC
TRBV10-1	TRBJ2-7	NA	NA	CASSESRWGSYEQYF	TGCGCCAGCAGTGAGTCCCGATGGGGCTCCTACGAGCAGTACTTC
TRBV5-1	TRBJ1-5	NA	NA	CASSLAGLGNQPQHF	TGCGCCAGCAGCTTGGCTGGGCTTGGCAATCAGCCCCAGCATTTT
TRBV10-2	TRBJ1-5	NA	NA	CASSGGTGIGPQHF	TGCGCCAGCAGTGGGGGGACCGGGATAGGGCCCCAGCATTTT
TRBV28	TRBJ1-2	NA	TRBD1	CASSSGQVNYGYTF	TGTGCCAGCAGTTCTGGACAGGTTAACTATGGCTACACCTTC
TRBV5-4	TRBJ2-7	few	TRBD1	CASNHRDRGIHEQYF	TGTGCCAGCAACCACCGGGACAGGGGAATCCACGAGCAGTACTTC
TRBV15	TRBJ1-1	NA	NA	CATSNSPVNTEAFF	TGTGCCACCAGTAACAGTCCGGTGAACACTGAAGCTTTCTTT
TRBV7-2	TRBJ2-7	NA	NA	CASRLGQGSHEQYF	TGTGCCAGCAGATTAGGTCAGGGATCCCACGAGCAGTACTTC
TRBV10-2	TRBJ1-2	NA	NA	CASSLSGGVSGYTF	TGCGCCAGCAGCCTCTCGGGAGGGGTTAGTGGCTACACCTTC
TRBV19	TRBJ1-2	NA	TRBD1	CASTTGGNYGYTF	TGTGCCAGTACTACAGGGGGCAACTATGGCTACACCTTC
TRBV19	TRBJ2-7	NA	TRBD1	CASSISTGAKKNEQYF	TGTGCCAGTAGTATTTCGACAGGGGCGAAAAAAAACGAGCAGTACTTC
TRBV7-3	TRBJ2-2	NA	TRBD1	CASSSTGGLFLTGELFF	TGTGCCAGCAGCTCTACAGGGGGCCTCTTCCTCACCGGGGAGCTGTTTTTT
TRBV4-1	TRBJ1-2	NA	NA	CASSQEGRILYGYTF	TGCGCCAGCAGCCAAGAGGGCAGGATTCTGTATGGCTACACCTTC
TRBV27	TRBJ2-1	NA	NA	CASSLIGRYNEQFF	TGTGCCAGCAGTTTAATTGGCAGATACAATGAGCAGTTCTTC
TRBV24-1	TRBJ2-2	NA	TRBD2	CATSDLSTSGNPNTGELFF	TGTGCCACCAGTGATTTGTCGACTAGCGGAAACCCGAACACCGGGGAGCTGTTTTTT
TRBV19	TRBJ2-7	NA	NA	CASGGVGSYEQYF	TGTGCCAGTGGCGGAGTCGGTTCCTACGAGCAGTACTTC
TRBV19	TRBJ1-1	once	TRBD1	CASSINRGNEAFF	TGTGCCAGTAGTATCAACAGGGGGAATGAAGCTTTCTTT
TRBV10-1	TRBJ2-3	few	TRBD1	CASSESPPAGGLDTQYF	TGCGCCAGCAGTGAGTCCCCCCCCGCAGGGGGCTTGGATACGCAGTATTTT
TRBV18	TRBJ2-7	once	NA	CASSPSTGSYEQYF	TGTGCCAGCTCACCTTCGACGGGCTCCTACGAGCAGTACTTC
TRBV6-6	TRBJ1-2	NA	NA	CASSYTGEGVGYGYTF	TGTGCCAGCAGTTACACCGGGGAAGGGGTGGGCTATGGCTACACCTTC
TRBV10-1	TRBJ2-2	NA	NA	CASRRLARNTGELFF	TGCGCCAGCAGACGGCTAGCGAGAAACACCGGGGAGCTGTTTTTT
TRBV10-2	TRBJ2-1	NA	TRBD2	CASSESRLAGGHSYNEQFF	TGCGCCAGCAGTGAAAGCCGGCTAGCGGGAGGGCACTCCTACAATGAGCAGTTCTTC
TRBV14	TRBJ2-5	few	TRBD2	CASGTKWTQYF	TGTGCCAGCGGGACTAAGTGGACCCAGTACTTC
TRBV14	TRBJ1-2	NA	NA	CASSLLGLGPYGYTF	TGTGCCAGCAGCCTTTTAGGACTGGGACCATATGGCTACACCTTC
TRBV5-4	TRBJ1-1	NA	NA	CASSPGSGTEAFF	TGTGCCAGCAGCCCCGGGTCAGGGACTGAAGCTTTCTTT
TRBV29-1	TRBJ2-7	NA	NA	CSVAHLLLDEQYF	TGCAGCGTTGCACATCTTCTCCTTGACGAGCAGTACTTC
TRBV7-2	TRBJ2-3	NA	TRBD2	CASSLTGTSGRFADTQYF	TGTGCCAGCAGCCTTACCGGGACTAGCGGGAGGTTCGCAGATACGCAGTATTTT
TRBV6-5	TRBJ1-5	NA	NA	CASTYDRTGNQPQHF	TGTGCCAGCACCTACGACCGGACGGGCAATCAGCCCCAGCATTTT
TRBV19	TRBJ1-3	NA	NA	CASNFGRTGNTIYF	TGTGCCAGTAATTTTGGGCGAACTGGAAACACCATATATTTT
TRBV9	TRBJ2-1	NA	NA	CASSVVARGTGNEQFF	TGTGCCAGCAGCGTAGTTGCGAGGGGGACCGGCAATGAGCAGTTCTTC
TRBV5-1	TRBJ2-1	NA	TRBD2	CASSLGAGGYNEQFF	TGCGCCAGCAGCTTGGGAGCGGGGGGCTACAATGAGCAGTTCTTC
TRBV30	TRBJ1-2	once	NA	CANGRADYGYTF	TGTGCCAACGGCAGGGCGGACTATGGCTACACCTTC